The 23 T cell receptor beta chains listed next were all sequenced from one sample in a study of blood T cell repertoires in COVID-19. Method: immunoSEQ multiplex PCR; TCRdb's copy keeps in-frame clones and lacks some. Of a few hundred thousand clones in the sample, over 75% were seen once. Sequencing input: PBMCs or T cells enriched from blood (not recorded which). Receptors were obtained from a man aged 25-45 years who had recovered from COVID-19.

This chain links TRBV5-1 with TRBJ2-7; a weak D match, TRBD1 (6 bases). The V end lost 7 bases, the J end lost 6 bases, and 17 bases lay between the germline ends. Germline assignment: CDR1 SGHRS and CDR2 YFSETQ. The CDR3 spans 13 residues. The chain's CDR3 is CASATSQGSEQYF. CDR3 nucleotides: TGCGCCAGCGCAACCTCACAGGGTTCCGAGCAGTACTTC.

In DNA form, the CDR3 reads TGTGCCAGCAGCCAAGTCCCAGCCGGGGAGCTGTTTTTT. Protein product: CASSQVPAGELFF. This chain connects TRBV14 to TRBJ2-2; D gene unclear. The CDR3 extends over 13 amino acids. The germline V gene encodes CDR1 SGHDN and CDR2 FVKESK. V was shortened by 1 base and J by 6 bases, with 6 bases between the two germline ends.

This clone was observed a few times. The rearrangement uses TRBV15 and TRBJ1-1, with D maybe TRBD1 (6 bases). Trimming removed 0 bases from V and 1 base from J, with 9 bases in between. The CDR3 consists of 15 residues. Per germline, CDR1 LNHNV and CDR2 YYDKDF (reference sequence). The CDR3 DNA follows: TGTGCCACCAGCAGAGATCTAGGGGGGAACACTGAAGCTTTCTTT. Amino acids: CATSRDLGGNTEAFF.

The rearrangement joins TRBV9 to TRBJ2-1, with 8 bases matching TRBD2. The CDR3 has 17 residues. Germline V gene data show CDR1 as SGDLS and CDR2 as YYNGEE. The V gene end was trimmed by 0 bases and the J gene end by 1 base; junction bases not matched to a gene: 6. CDR3 protein: CASSVAVGGGSYNEQFF. DNA for the CDR3: TGTGCCAGCAGCGTAGCGGTCGGCGGGGGGTCCTACAATGAGCAGTTCTTC.

This clone was seen a few times. The chain employs TRBV21-1 and TRBJ1-2; the D call of TRBD1 is as the table states it, not checked on the DNA. TRBV21-1 is termed a pseudogene. The CDR3 runs 13 residues. CDR3 amino acids: CASSLGQGYGYTF. In nucleotides, the CDR3 is TGTGCCAGCAGCCTTGGACAGGGCTATGGCTACACCTTC.

This rearrangement joins TRBV1 to TRBJ1-1; TRBD1, the D gene given by the table, was not confirmed from the DNA. TRBV1 is marked as a pseudogene. The CDR3 loop spans 21 amino acids. As DNA, the CDR3 is TGCACCAGCAGCCAAGCGCCGGTGGGGGACAGGGGGCATTTTAGGGGCACTGAAGCTTTCTTT. It translates to CTSSQAPVGDRGHFRGTEAFF.

J is TRBJ2-3 and V is TRBV6-5; D possibly corresponds to TRBD2 (5 bases). V was cut by 7 bases and J by 2 bases, with 10 bases left in between. The CDR3 runs 13 residues. Germline CDR1 MNHEY, CDR2 SVGAGI. The CDR3 loop is CASKASPTDTQYF. CDR3 nucleotide sequence: TGTGCCAGCAAAGCTAGCCCCACAGATACGCAGTATTTT.

This clone was seen a single time. The rearrangement links TRBV2 to TRBJ1-5; TRBD1 matches 7 bases. CDR3 length equals 13 residues. J lost 7 bases, V lost 6 bases, and 6 bases had no gene match. Germline CDR1 SNHLY, CDR2 FYNNEI. The CDR3 bases are TGTGCCAGCAGCGACAGGGTCCGGCAGCCCCAGCATTTT. As protein: CASSDRVRQPQHF.

The chain employs TRBV11-2 and TRBJ1-4, with 9 bases lining up with TRBD1. The germline V gene has CDR1 SGHAT and CDR2 FQNNGV. Losses at the gene ends were 0 bases for V and 8 bases for J; bases not matched to a gene: 10. The length of the CDR3 is 17 residues. CDR3 amino acids: CASSLDYRDRVNEKLFF. As DNA, the CDR3 is TGTGCCAGCAGCTTAGATTACCGGGACAGGGTTAACGAAAAACTGTTTTTT.

The DNA of the CDR3 is TGTGCCATCAGTGAAACTAGCGCAGAGACCCAGTACTTC. Translated: CAISETSAETQYF. The J gene is TRBJ2-5, the V gene TRBV10-3; 7 bases map to TRBD2. The V segment lost 3 bases and the J segment 4 bases; nucleotides outside the gene matches: 2. The germline CDR1 and CDR2 sequences are ENHRY and SYGVKD. The CDR3 loop spans 13 amino acids.

Details on this clone: The same CDR3 arises from other DNA sequences in this sample as well. This chain links TRBV6-5 with TRBJ1-1; TRBD1 is a possible D gene (5 bases). V lost 2 bases and J 0 bases, leaving 7 bases between the germline ends. Germline loops: CDR1 MNHEY, CDR2 SVGAGI. The length of the CDR3 is 14 residues. CDR3 sequence reads: CASSYAGLNTEAFF. The CDR3 DNA is TGTGCCAGCAGTTACGCAGGGTTGAACACTGAAGCTTTCTTT.

The chain carries TRBV5-5 and TRBJ1-1; TRBD1 matches at 7 bases. Germline CDR1 is SGHKS and CDR2 is YYEKEE (reference sequence). V shed 4 bases and J 5 bases; nucleotides not matched to a gene: 11. The length of the CDR3 is 15 residues. The CDR3 region is CASSRARQGGTEAFF. As DNA, the CDR3 is TGTGCCAGCAGCAGGGCCAGACAGGGCGGGACTGAAGCTTTCTTT.

This chain uses TRBV19 with TRBJ1-5; D uncertain. The germline gives CDR1 LNHDA, CDR2 SQIVND (reference sequence). CDR3 length: 13 amino acids. V gave up 6 bases and J gave up 4 bases, with 10 bases separating them. For the CDR3, the DNA is TGTGCCAGTAGGCTGACACAAAATCAGCCCCAGCATTTT. Its protein product is CASRLTQNQPQHF.

This clone was recorded only once. This chain joins TRBV18 and TRBJ1-1; 9 positions agree with TRBD1. Losses at the gene ends were 5 bases for V and 1 base for J; bases not matched to a gene: 5. CDR1 and CDR2 from the germline V gene are KGHSH and LQKENI. The length of the CDR3 is 15 residues. The DNA for the CDR3 is TGTGCCAGCTCAGCGGGACAGGGCCAGAACACTGAAGCTTTCTTT. Protein sequence: CASSAGQGQNTEAFF.

This clone is a singleton in its sample. The chain links TRBV18 to TRBJ1-1; TRBD1 aligns across 7 bases. There are 15 residues in the CDR3. Germline lookup yields CDR1 KGHSH and CDR2 LQKENI. V trimming: 3 bases; J trimming: 5 bases; junction bases outside the gene matches: 9. The CDR3 DNA follows: TGTGCCAGCTCACCTTCGACAGGGAAGGCGACTGAAGCTTTCTTT. Translation: CASSPSTGKATEAFF.

The chain has TRBV10-3 and TRBJ1-1, with no clear D. The length of the CDR3 is 14 residues. V lost 0 bases, J lost 0 bases, and 5 bases lay in between. CDR1 is ENHRY and CDR2 is SYGVKD in the germline V gene. The CDR3 coding sequence is TGTGCCATCAGTGAGTCGACACTGAACACTGAAGCTTTCTTT. As protein: CAISESTLNTEAFF.

The chain is built from TRBV27 and TRBJ1-5, with 9 bases lining up with TRBD1. The V gene's germline CDR1 is MNHEY and CDR2 SMNVEV (reference sequence). The CDR3 is 18 amino acids. Trimming took 1 base from V and 0 from J; bases not matched to a gene: 7. CDR3 residues: CASSLYGTGPDSNQPQHF. Here the CDR3 DNA reads TGTGCCAGCAGTTTATATGGGACAGGGCCAGATAGCAATCAGCCCCAGCATTTT.

The J gene is TRBJ2-1, the V gene TRBV3-1 (or the pseudogene TRBV3-2); 14 bases match TRBD2. This CDR3 has 15 residues. The V segment lost 5 bases and the J segment 3 bases; nucleotides outside the gene matches: 0. Germline CDR1 is LGHDT and CDR2 is YNNKEL (reference sequence). CDR3 sequence: CASSGLAGGYNEQFF. In DNA form, the CDR3 reads TGTGCCAGCAGCGGACTAGCGGGGGGCTACAATGAGCAGTTCTTC.

This clone has just a few counts. This rearrangement joins TRBV9 to TRBJ2-2, with 8 bases fitting TRBD2. In germline, CDR1 is SGDLS, CDR2 YYNGEE. CDR3 length: 15 amino acids. J lost 3 bases, V lost 4 bases, and 5 bases had no gene match. The CDR3 region has the DNA TGTGCCAGCAGCCTAACTAGCGGCTACACCGGGGAGCTGTTTTTT. Translation gives CASSLTSGYTGELFF.

The chain joins TRBV15 to TRBJ1-3; TRBD1 aligns across 10 bases. The CDR3 loop spans 15 amino acids. With 0 bases clipped from V and 7 bases from J, the junction kept 3 bases outside the gene matches. Germline CDR1 is LNHNV and CDR2 is YYDKDF (reference sequence). In DNA form, the CDR3 reads TGTGCCACCAGCAGAGATTTGGGACAGGGGAACACCATATATTTT. It is translated as CATSRDLGQGNTIYF. Variable domain in full (rest from reference TRBV15 and TRBJ1-3): DAMVIQNPRYQVTQFGKPVTLSCSQTLNHNVMYWYQQKSSQAPKLLFHYYDKDFNNEADTPDNFQSRRPNTSFCFLDIRSPGLGDTAMYLCATSRDLGQGNTIYFGEGSWLTVV.

The chain uses TRBV19 and TRBJ2-2; 10 positions match TRBD1. The V segment lost 7 bases and the J segment 3 bases; nucleotides outside the gene matches: 2. CDR1 is LNHDA and CDR2 is SQIVND in the germline V gene (reference sequence). The CDR3 has 14 amino acids. In DNA, the CDR3 is TGTGCCAGTAAGGGGACAGGGGACACCGGGGAGCTGTTTTTT. It is translated as CASKGTGDTGELFF.

The chain carries TRBV2 and TRBJ1-5; 9 nucleotides align to TRBD1. The V segment lost 3 bases and the J segment 6 bases; nucleotides outside the gene matches: 6. The CDR3 contains 15 residues. Germline V CDR1 and CDR2: SNHLY, FYNNEI. DNA for the CDR3: TGTGCCAGCAGTGATCTGGACAGGGGCGGTCAGCCCCAGCATTTT. This sequence encodes CASSDLDRGGQPQHF.

This rearrangement joins TRBV7-2 to TRBJ1-6, with 10 nucleotides matching TRBD1. V was clipped by 5 bases and J by 5 bases; unmatched bases: 6. CDR1 and CDR2 (germline): SGHTA, FQGNSA. The CDR3 covers 16 residues. This chain's CDR3 is CASSLRDRGNNSPLHF. CDR3 DNA sequence: TGTGCCAGCAGCCTACGGGACAGGGGTAATAATTCACCCCTCCACTTT.